The 23 T cell receptor beta chains below all came from one sample that was sequenced in a study of T cells in Graves' hyperthyroidism and ophthalmopathy. Amplification of TCR beta CDR3 regions was performed using RNA transcripts as template. An initial round of RT-PCR targeting the TCR CDR3 relied on the HTBI primer set. Each CDR3 protein is one row after TCRdb ran MiXCR on the multiplex PCR reads. The top ten clones hold around 10% of a sample with hundreds of thousands of distinct CDR3 sequences, 35% to 40% of them seen once. The material sequenced was blood. These receptors all come from a man aged 18 to 29 with Graves' hyperthyroidism.

In this sample, this clonotype turned up many times. The CDR3 is CAIRGEGEKLFF. The CDR3 DNA is TGTGCCATCAGGGGCGAAGGGGAAAAACTGTTTTTT. The chain recombines TRBV10-3 with TRBJ1-4; D gene unclear. This CDR3 has 12 amino acids. V was shortened by 6 bases and J by 8 bases, with 10 bases between the two germline ends. Germline V lookup: CDR1 ENHRY, CDR2 SYGVKD.

This clonotype was detected ten times or more. The chain has TRBV20-1 and TRBJ1-5; D is ambiguous. This CDR3 is built from 14 residues. Germline-derived CDR1 and CDR2 are DFQATT and SNEGSKA (reference sequence). V was pared by 3 bases and J by 0 bases, with 9 bases between. CDR3 residues: CSASAGYSNQPQHF. The CDR3 nucleotides are TGCAGTGCTAGTGCGGGTTATAGCAATCAGCCCCAGCATTTT.

The J gene is TRBJ1-3, the V gene TRBV7-2; tentative D call: TRBD1 (5 bases). This CDR3 spans 15 amino acids. Germline assignment: CDR1 SGHTA and CDR2 FQGNSA. Trimming left V 7 bases short and J 8 bases short, with 21 bases between. This CDR3 is CASMRRGLQADTIYF. The CDR3 nucleotides are TGTGCCAGCATGAGAAGGGGATTGCAGGCGGACACCATATATTTT.

The CDR3 loop reads CASSQSDYEQYF. Written as DNA, the CDR3 is TGTGCCAGCAGCCAATCAGACTACGAGCAGTACTTC. V gene TRBV7-8 combines with J gene TRBJ2-7; D not certain. This CDR3 has 12 amino acids. The V end was cut by 5 bases, the J end by 3 bases, with 8 bases between. CDR1 is SGHVS and CDR2 is FQNEAQ in the germline V gene.

This clonotype showed up just a few times. The chain uses TRBV4-1 and TRBJ1-1; 8 bases line up with TRBD1. J was trimmed by 3 bases and V by 4 bases; bases with no gene match: 4. The CDR3 spans 14 residues. The V gene's germline CDR1 is MGHRA and CDR2 YSYEKL. Here the CDR3 reads CASSRPTGDTEAFF. The CDR3 coding sequence is TGCGCCAGCAGCCGACCGACAGGGGACACTGAAGCTTTCTTT.

The J gene is TRBJ1-5, the V gene TRBV12-3 or TRBV12-4; possible D gene TRBD1, 5 bases. V lost 5 bases and J 2 bases, leaving 16 bases between the germline ends. The CDR3 consists of 16 residues. The CDR3 protein is CASSETGLSGNQPQHF. In DNA, the CDR3 is TGTGCCAGCAGTGAGACGGGGCTCTCCGGCAATCAGCCCCAGCATTTT.

In the case of this clonotype: Since a much larger clone is just one base distant, this may be a read error. The chain couples TRBV2 to TRBJ2-7; D remains ambiguous. CDR1 is SNHLY and CDR2 is FYNNEI in the germline V gene. There are 13 residues in the CDR3. The CDR3: CSSSESVGYEQYF. In nucleotides, the CDR3 is TGTTCCAGCAGTGAATCAGTGGGATACGAGCAGTACTTC.

This clonotype has a handful of counts. DNA for the CDR3: TGTGCCAGTAGTATCCGAACTAGACGGGAGACCCAGTACTTC. Protein sequence: CASSIRTRRETQYF. The genes are TRBV19 and TRBJ2-5; D possibly corresponds to TRBD2 (5 bases). The CDR3 has 14 residues. The V gene's germline CDR1 is LNHDA and CDR2 SQIVND (reference sequence). V gave up 3 bases and J gave up 5 bases, with 13 bases separating them.

The table lists this clonotype with a count of one. This sequence joins TRBV20-1 and TRBJ1-1; D ambiguous. The CDR3 is 14 amino acids. V was clipped by 5 bases and J by 1 base, with 14 bases between them. Per the germline V gene, CDR1 is DFQATT and CDR2 is SNEGSKA (reference sequence). The CDR3 loop is CSARKRGENTEAFF. The CDR3 DNA sequence: TGCAGTGCTCGCAAGCGGGGAGAGAACACTGAAGCTTTCTTT.

The chain is built from TRBV15 and TRBJ2-5; D is unclear. Judging by the DNA end, TRBJ2-7 fits better; the J call may be wrong. The CDR3 runs 15 residues. Germline V gene data show CDR1 as LNHNV and CDR2 as YYDKDF (reference sequence). The CDR3 DNA sequence: TGTGCCACCAGCAGAGATCCGCTAGTGTCCTACGAGCAGTACTTC. As protein: CATSRDPLVSYEQYF.

CDR3 protein: CASTQRSLVEPQHF. CDR3 in DNA: TGTGCCAGCACCCAAAGATCGTTGGTAGAGCCCCAGCATTTT. This chain links TRBV6-5 with TRBJ1-5, with D hard to call. Germline CDR1 is MNHEY and CDR2 is SVGAGI. V lost 7 bases to trimming and J lost 8 bases, with 18 bases between them. The CDR3 extends over 14 amino acids.

The V gene is TRBV7-3, the J gene TRBJ2-2; possible D gene TRBD2, 7 bases. Germline V gene sequence: CDR1 SGHTA, CDR2 FQGTGA. V dropped 2 bases and J dropped 7 bases, with 23 bases sitting between them. The CDR3 runs 18 residues. The CDR3 region is CASSLVSGLAEGGGELFF. The CDR3 nucleotides read TGTGCCAGCAGCTTAGTCTCGGGTCTAGCGGAGGGGGGCGGGGAGCTGTTTTTT.

This clonotype was recorded at least ten times. The chain employs TRBV20-1 and TRBJ1-2; 8 nucleotides agree with TRBD1. V lost 4 bases and J lost 4; bases outside the gene matches: 2. Per the germline V gene, CDR1 is DFQATT and CDR2 is SNEGSKA (reference sequence). This CDR3 contains 12 residues. As DNA, the CDR3 is TGCAGTGCTACAACAGGGGGCTATGGCTACACCTTC. Translation: CSATTGGYGYTF.

A few counts support this clonotype. V and J are TRBV6-6 and TRBJ2-2; D may be TRBD2 (5 bases). Germline V gene sequence: CDR1 MNHNY, CDR2 SVGAGI (reference sequence). V lost 8 bases to trimming and J lost 3 bases, with 10 bases between them. The CDR3 covers 13 residues. The CDR3 spells CASVDYYTGELFF. For the CDR3, the DNA is TGTGCCAGCGTAGACTATTACACCGGGGAGCTGTTTTTT.

The sample holds many counts of this clonotype. The V and J genes are TRBV7-9 and TRBJ1-4; D perhaps matches TRBD1 (6 bases). Germline V gene data show CDR1 as SEHNR and CDR2 as FQNEAQ (reference sequence). CDR3 length: 15 amino acids. Trimming pared 1 base from V and 7 bases from J, leaving 13 bases between. The CDR3 region is CASSLGGLAGEKLFF. The CDR3 bases are TGTGCCAGCAGCTTAGGGGGGCTGGCGGGTGAAAAACTGTTTTTT. Together with reference TRBV7-9 and TRBJ1-4, the CDR3 gives the full variable domain: DTGVSQNPRHKITKRGQNVTFRCDPISEHNRLYWYRQTLGQGPEFLTYFQNEAQLEKSRLLSDRFSAERPKGSFSTLEIQRTEQGDSAMYLCASSLGGLAGEKLFFGSGTQLSVL.

This clonotype was counted only a few times. The V and J genes are TRBV28 and TRBJ1-1; no reliable D call. V lost 3 bases and J 2 bases, leaving 13 bases between the germline ends. CDR3 size: 15 residues. Germline V gives CDR1 MDHEN, CDR2 SYDVKM. The DNA for the CDR3 is TGTGCCAGCAGTTTTCCCTCGAAGGGAAACACTGAAGCTTTCTTT. Amino acids: CASSFPSKGNTEAFF.

The chain recombines TRBV2 with TRBJ1-2; possible D gene TRBD1, 5 bases. Germline CDR1 is SNHLY and CDR2 is FYNNEI. The germline V and J ends were trimmed by 6 bases and 7 bases, with 21 bases remaining between them. This CDR3 comprises 15 residues. Written as DNA, the CDR3 is TGTGCCAGCAGCCCGACAGCGACGTCCCCGGGTGGCTACACCTTC. Translated, it gives CASSPTATSPGGYTF.

This clonotype was counted many times. This chain links TRBV19 with TRBJ1-5; D not resolved. CDR3 length equals 13 residues. V was clipped by 6 bases and J by 6 bases, with 12 bases between them. The germline CDR1 and CDR2 sequences are LNHDA and SQIVND (reference sequence). For the CDR3, the DNA is TGTGCCAGTAGAGGGAATTCGGGTCAGCCCCAGCATTTT. Translated, it gives CASRGNSGQPQHF.

The rearrangement links TRBV20-1 to TRBJ2-2; TRBD1 matches at 8 bases. CDR1 and CDR2 (germline): DFQATT, SNEGSKA (reference sequence). The CDR3 contains 14 residues. Trimming cost V 4 bases and J 0 bases; bases outside gene matches: 1. Written as DNA, the CDR3 is TGCAGTGCTAAGACAGGGGCGAACACCGGGGAGCTGTTTTTT. It translates to CSAKTGANTGELFF.

The gene calls are TRBV5-4 and TRBJ2-2; 7 bases map to TRBD1. Germline CDR1 reads SGHNT; CDR2 reads YYREEE (reference sequence). V was clipped by 0 bases and J by 6 bases; unmatched bases: 2. CDR3 length: 14 residues. CDR3 bases: TGTGCCAGCAGCTTGGGAAGGGGGCCCGGGGAGCTGTTTTTT. It codes for CASSLGRGPGELFF.

This chain links TRBV6-1 with TRBJ1-4, with TRBD1 as a possible D gene (6 bases). Germline V gene data show CDR1 as MNHNS and CDR2 as SASEGT. This CDR3 has 16 residues. V dropped 5 bases and J dropped 8 bases, with 21 bases sitting between them. Here the CDR3 DNA reads TGTGCCAGCAGTTACTCGAGGGACACGAACGAGGAAAAACTGTTTTTT. It yields the protein CASSYSRDTNEEKLFF.

This clonotype was counted ten times or more. V and J are TRBV6-5 and TRBJ2-7; D call uncertain. The CDR3 totals 14 residues. Trimming removed 0 bases from V and 1 base from J, with 7 bases in between. Germline assignment: CDR1 MNHEY and CDR2 SVGAGI. CDR3 bases: TGTGCCAGCAGTTACTCTGGCCAATCCTACGAGCAGTACTTC. It codes for CASSYSGQSYEQYF.

The gene calls are TRBV9 and TRBJ1-1; TRBD1 might be the D (6 bases). Germline loops: CDR1 SGDLS, CDR2 YYNGEE. V was trimmed by 4 bases and J by 6 bases, leaving 16 bases between them. The CDR3 contains 14 residues. The CDR3 sequence: CASSQAGVRPEAFF. The CDR3 DNA reads TGTGCCAGCAGCCAAGCAGGGGTTAGACCTGAAGCTTTCTTT.